Listed here are 25 T cell receptor beta chains from one sample, sequenced in a study of shared clonotypes between healthy human individuals. Assay: immunoSEQ multiplex PCR; the TCRdb copy retains only in-frame clones and omits some. Of hundreds of thousands of clones in the sample, approximately 96% are singletons; the top ten hold approximately 0.12%. Naive CD8 cells, CD45RO-negative and positively selected for CCR7, excluded terminally differentiated effector memory CD45RA+ cells. Sequencing was done on a sample of naive CD8+ T cells sorted from blood. Receptors were obtained from a woman aged 25 to 39 in good health.

The V call is TRBV2, the J call TRBJ1-5, with 10 bases matching TRBD1. The CDR3 has 16 residues. V lost 3 bases, J lost 8 bases, and 10 bases stayed unmatched. Germline-derived CDR1 and CDR2 are SNHLY and FYNNEI. CDR3 DNA: TGTGCCAGCAGTGATAAGTGGACAGGGGGTAAAGAGCCCCAGCATTTT. Amino acid sequence: CASSDKWTGGKEPQHF.

This clone was observed once. The chain employs TRBV27 and TRBJ2-2, with D perhaps matching TRBD1 (5 bases). Deletions cut 8 bases from V and 6 bases from J, with 19 bases between. Germline V lookup: CDR1 MNHEY, CDR2 SMNVEV (reference sequence). This CDR3 has 15 amino acids. The CDR3 here is CASSLGRAPAGELFF. The DNA of the CDR3 is TGTGCCAGCTCACTCGGCAGGGCCCCAGCCGGGGAGCTGTTTTTT.

The sample holds one count of this clone. The chain carries TRBV4-2 and TRBJ1-1; no definite D call. Per germline, CDR1 LGHNA and CDR2 YNFKEQ. Trimming took off 0 bases at V and 1 base at J, with 12 bases between the two ends. This CDR3 has 16 residues. The CDR3 loop is CASSQDGVGSNTEAFF. The DNA for the CDR3 is TGTGCCAGCAGCCAAGACGGGGTGGGATCGAACACTGAAGCTTTCTTT.

This clone came up once. This same CDR3 is encoded by further DNA sequences in the sample. The chain couples TRBV27 to TRBJ1-6; possibly TRBD1 for D (5 bases). Trimming removed 4 bases at V and 7 bases at J, with 11 bases between. The germline V gene encodes CDR1 MNHEY and CDR2 SMNVEV (reference sequence). The CDR3 length is 14 residues. Here the CDR3 reads CASSSTGGNSPLHF. The CDR3 DNA reads TGTGCCAGCAGTTCTACAGGCGGGAATTCACCCCTCCACTTT.

This chain joins TRBV6-1 and TRBJ2-7; D is undetermined. This CDR3 has 15 residues. Germline V lookup: CDR1 MNHNS, CDR2 SASEGT. Trimming stripped 5 bases from V and 2 bases from J, with 16 bases between. This chain's CDR3 is CASSKDRHLTYEQYF. CDR3 coding DNA: TGTGCCAGCAGTAAGGACCGGCATCTAACCTACGAGCAGTACTTC.

This chain links TRBV30 with TRBJ1-3; D may be TRBD1 (6 bases). CDR3 length: 15 residues. V was trimmed by 3 bases and J by 3 bases, leaving 15 bases between them. The V gene's germline CDR1 is GTSNPN and CDR2 SVGIG (reference sequence). In DNA form, the CDR3 reads TGTGCCTGGAGCTATGCAGGGGTCAGTGGAAACACCATATATTTT. Translating gives CAWSYAGVSGNTIYF.

The chain links TRBV5-1 to TRBJ2-4, with 11 bases lining up with TRBD2. The CDR3 extends over 16 amino acids. The germline gives CDR1 SGHRS, CDR2 YFSETQ. The ends lost 4 bases at V and 3 bases at J; junction bases unmatched: 6. CDR3 sequence reads: CASSPTSGSVKNIQYF. The CDR3 coding sequence is TGCGCCAGCAGCCCCACTAGCGGGAGTGTCAAAAACATTCAGTACTTC. The full variable domain, completed using reference TRBV5-1 and TRBJ2-4, is KAGVTQTPRYLIKTRGQQVTLSCSPISGHRSVSWYQQTPGQGLQFLFEYFSETQRNKGNFPGRFSGRQFSNSRSEMNVSTLELGDSALYLCASSPTSGSVKNIQYFGAGTRLSVL.

The J gene is TRBJ2-7, the V gene TRBV27; tentatively, D is TRBD2 (6 bases). Per germline, CDR1 MNHEY and CDR2 SMNVEV (reference sequence). Trimming pared 0 bases from V and 4 bases from J, leaving 16 bases between. This CDR3 is 16 amino acids long. The CDR3: CASSLSAQRLAYEQYF. In DNA form, the CDR3 reads TGTGCCAGCAGTTTATCGGCCCAGAGGCTAGCGTACGAGCAGTACTTC.

V usage is TRBV4-1 and J usage is TRBJ2-1, with D uncertain. The CDR3 totals 13 residues. The germline gives CDR1 MGHRA, CDR2 YSYEKL. Trimming stripped 1 base from V and 10 bases from J, with 11 bases between. DNA of the CDR3: TGCGCCAGCAGCCAAGTCCTCGGGTACGAGCAGTTCTTC. Translation gives CASSQVLGYEQFF.

This clone came up a few times. The V call is TRBV7-9, the J call TRBJ1-2; 7 bases match TRBD1. The J segment lost 3 bases and the V segment lost 3 bases, leaving 13 bases of the junction unmatched. This CDR3 is 17 amino acids long. The germline CDR1 and CDR2 sequences are SEHNR and FQNEAQ (reference sequence). The CDR3 is CASSFRPLNDRDYGYTF. In DNA form, the CDR3 reads TGTGCCAGCAGCTTCCGCCCACTAAATGACAGGGACTATGGCTACACCTTC.

This chain links TRBV7-7 with TRBJ2-3; D remains ambiguous. Germline-derived CDR1 and CDR2 are SSHAT and FNYEAQ (reference sequence). This CDR3 contains 13 residues. Trimming took 2 bases from V and 5 from J, leaving 8 bases between them. The CDR3 DNA follows: TGTGCCAGCAGCTTATGGGAAAGAGATACGCAGTATTTT. Protein sequence: CASSLWERDTQYF.

This chain connects TRBV27 to TRBJ2-5; weak D call: TRBD2 (6 bases). CDR1 is MNHEY and CDR2 is SMNVEV in the germline V gene (reference sequence). The V gene lost 2 bases and the J gene lost 4 bases, with 20 bases spanning the gap. This CDR3 has 17 residues. The CDR3 DNA is TGTGCCAGCAGTTTAATGTTCGGCGGGATCACAGGAGAGACCCAGTACTTC. Translated: CASSLMFGGITGETQYF.

With respect to this clone: Other DNA sequences in the same sample also yield this CDR3. This chain links TRBV6-5 with TRBJ2-7, with D possibly being TRBD2 (5 bases). Germline V gene lookup returns CDR1 MNHEY and CDR2 SVGAGI. Trimming pared 3 bases from V and 1 base from J, leaving 10 bases between. The CDR3 has 14 residues. This chain's CDR3 is CASSYVAGSYEQYF. Here the CDR3 DNA reads TGTGCCAGCAGTTATGTGGCGGGTTCCTACGAGCAGTACTTC.

V gene TRBV13 combines with J gene TRBJ1-2, with D hard to call. CDR3 length: 15 amino acids. Deletions cut 2 bases from V and 0 bases from J, with 10 bases between. CDR1 and CDR2 from the germline V gene are PRHDT and FYEKMQ (reference sequence). The CDR3, as DNA: TGTGCCAGCAGCTTACAGGCGCTAGCTAACTATGGCTACACCTTC. Translating gives CASSLQALANYGYTF.

The chain carries TRBV28 and TRBJ1-2; tentative D call: TRBD1 (5 bases). Germline CDR1 reads MDHEN; CDR2 reads SYDVKM. V dropped 3 bases and J dropped 8 bases, with 10 bases sitting between them. The CDR3 extends over 12 amino acids. The CDR3 DNA is TGTGCCAGCAGTTTGGAGGGGCGAGGCTACACCTTC. Its translation: CASSLEGRGYTF.

V and J are TRBV11-2 and TRBJ2-7; tentative D call: TRBD2 (6 bases). There are 14 residues in the CDR3. The V end lost 1 base, the J end lost 3 bases, and 10 bases lay between the germline ends. CDR1 SGHAT and CDR2 FQNNGV come from the germline V gene. The CDR3 here is CASSLGLGLYEQYF. The CDR3 DNA follows: TGTGCCAGCAGCTTAGGACTAGGCCTCTACGAGCAGTACTTC.

The chain carries TRBV11-2 and TRBJ2-6; 7 nucleotides line up with TRBD1. J gave up 3 bases and V 2 bases, and 1 base lay outside the gene matches. Per germline, CDR1 SGHAT and CDR2 FQNNGV. The CDR3 sequence is 15 residues long. The CDR3 region is CASSLTGDGANVLTF. In DNA, the CDR3 is TGTGCCAGCAGCTTAACAGGGGATGGGGCCAACGTCCTGACTTTC.

The gene calls are TRBV28 and TRBJ2-1, with D tentatively TRBD2 (6 bases). With 6 bases removed from V and 8 bases from J, the gap between germline ends came to 14 bases. This CDR3 spans 13 amino acids. Germline V lookup: CDR1 MDHEN, CDR2 SYDVKM. Written as DNA, the CDR3 is TGTGCCAGCAGCCTGACTAGTATCCATGAGCAGTTCTTC. Its protein product is CASSLTSIHEQFF. Drawing the rest from reference TRBV28 and TRBJ2-1, the complete variable domain is DVKVTQSSRYLVKRTGEKVFLECVQDMDHENMFWYRQDPGLGLRLIYFSYDVKMKEKGDIPEGYSVSREKKERFSLILESASTNQTSMYLCASSLTSIHEQFFGPGTRLTVL.

DNA of the CDR3: TGTGCCAGCAGCCAAGACATCGGTGGGCGTCCATCCTACGAGCAGTACTTC. It codes for CASSQDIGGRPSYEQYF. This chain uses TRBV14 with TRBJ2-7; D is ambiguous. Trimming cost V 0 bases and J 1 base, with 16 bases left between them. Germline V gives CDR1 SGHDN, CDR2 FVKESK. CDR3 size: 17 residues. Together with reference TRBV14 and TRBJ2-7, the CDR3 gives the full variable domain: EAGVTQFPSHSVIEKGQTVTLRCDPISGHDNLYWYRRVMGKEIKFLLHFVKESKQDESGMPNNRFLAERTGGTYSTLKVQPAELEDSGVYFCASSQDIGGRPSYEQYFGPGTRLTVT.

For this clone: This specimen includes other DNA sequences encoding the same CDR3. J is TRBJ1-3 and V is TRBV7-9; D ambiguous. CDR3 size: 12 residues. Trimming took off 2 bases at V and 8 bases at J, with 7 bases between the two ends. In germline, CDR1 is SEHNR, CDR2 FQNEAQ (reference sequence). In DNA form, the CDR3 reads TGTGCCAGCAGCTTATCGGGAGACACCATATATTTT. It translates to CASSLSGDTIYF.

A single count supports this clone. The chain uses TRBV13 and TRBJ2-7; TRBD1 matches 9 bases. The germline V gene encodes CDR1 PRHDT and CDR2 FYEKMQ (reference sequence). The CDR3 has 14 residues. V was clipped by 6 bases and J by 2 bases; unmatched bases: 5. This CDR3 reads CASSSGQGPYEQYF. The CDR3 DNA is TGTGCCAGCAGTTCTGGACAGGGGCCCTACGAGCAGTACTTC.

The chain has TRBV11-3 and TRBJ2-1; 8 bases line up with TRBD2. The trim removed 3 bases at V and 5 bases at J, leaving 6 bases unmatched. Germline V gives CDR1 SGHNT, CDR2 YENEEA. The CDR3 contains 15 residues. The CDR3 is CASSLDRLAHNEQFF. The CDR3 bases are TGTGCCAGCAGCTTGGATCGACTAGCGCACAATGAGCAGTTCTTC.

This chain connects TRBV27 to TRBJ2-5; no firm D call. The end of the DNA aligns better with TRBJ2-7, so the J call may be wrong. Looked up from germline, CDR1 is MNHEY and CDR2 is SMNVEV (reference sequence). This CDR3 is 13 amino acids long. The CDR3 sequence: CASSYDMGYEQYF. The CDR3 DNA is TGTGCCAGCAGTTATGACATGGGGTACGAGCAGTACTTC.

Note on this clone: This CDR3 is also generated by other DNA sequences in the sample. This chain uses TRBV9 with TRBJ2-7; 7 bases agree with TRBD2. Germline CDR1 and CDR2: SGDLS and YYNGEE. CDR3 length: 15 amino acids. Losses at the gene ends were 0 bases for V and 0 bases for J; bases not matched to a gene: 3. CDR3 loop: CASSVGGSSSYEQYF. Here the CDR3 DNA reads TGTGCCAGCAGCGTAGGCGGGAGCAGCTCCTACGAGCAGTACTTC.

The sample holds one count of this clone. This sequence joins TRBV4-1 and TRBJ1-4; 7 bases are a match to TRBD1. Germline loops: CDR1 MGHRA, CDR2 YSYEKL. The CDR3 sequence is 16 residues long. Losses at the gene ends were 3 bases for V and 4 bases for J; bases not matched to a gene: 8. CDR3 coding DNA: TGCGCCAGCAGCCAGAGGTTCCGGGACAGTAATGAAAAACTGTTTTTT. Its translation: CASSQRFRDSNEKLFF.